The sequence of this T cell receptor (beta chain) was determined in a study of blood T cell repertoires in COVID-19. V gave up 6 bases and J gave up 8 bases, with 16 bases separating them. Germline-derived CDR1 and CDR2 are SNHLY and FYNNEI. The CDR3 length is 14 residues. The table lists this clone with a count of one. Method: immunoSEQ multiplex PCR; TCRdb's copy keeps in-frame clones and lacks some. Here the sample spans approximately 310,000 clones, approximately 83% being singletons. The sequencing sample was made of PBMCs or T cells enriched from blood (not recorded which). The source is a man aged 25 to 40 who had recovered from COVID-19. The V call is TRBV2, the J call TRBJ1-4; D gene unclear. CDR3 sequence (DNA): TGTGCCAGCAGCAGGCCTAATGCGGGGGAAAAACTGTTTTTT. It specifies CASSRPNAGEKLFF.